This TCR beta chain was recovered during a study of regulatory and conventional T cells in RAG deficiency. Per the germline V gene, CDR1 is MNHEY and CDR2 is SVGAGI. This CDR3 is built from 14 residues. The V gene lost 2 bases and the J gene lost 4 bases, with 9 bases spanning the gap. Clones were sequenced by immunoSEQ multiplex PCR, and TCRdb holds only the in-frame ones, with some missing. Seen here are tens of thousands of clones, approximately 96% observed once, and the top ten hold about 0.35%. Study-wide results and limits: Treg unique TCR beta sequences were approximately 96-fold fewer in Omenn syndrome and CID/AS patients than controls. Control T-cell subsets had markedly higher Shannon entropy and lower Simpson indices than RAG-deficient patients. Omenn patients showed >90% Treg-Tconv overlap and shorter CDR3 lengths.

Genomic DNA came from blood conventional CD4+ T cells gated CD25-low CD127-high. In this sample, this clone turned up a few times. Its target is unknown. The sample also formed part of further work on regulatory T cells. That study reports: The primer mix had 52 TRBV and 13 TRBJ primers.

The chain employs TRBV6-5 and TRBJ1-3; D remains ambiguous. The sequence was obtained from a human donor in good health. The sequenced sample consisted of CD25- CD4+ T cells sorted from blood. CDR3 in DNA: TGTGCCAGCAGTTACCGGGATGCGGGAAACACCATATATTTT. Its translation is CASSYRDAGNTIYF.